This note documents a single T cell receptor (beta chain) sequence. This sample is drawn from a study of OX40 agonist ivuxolimab in advanced cancers. Whole-study context: Intravenous ivuxolimab was administered to patients every 2 weeks at 0.01 to 10 mg/kg. Patients enrolled in dose escalation were diagnosed with hepatocellular carcinoma, melanoma, renal cell or head and neck cancer. Three patients showed partial responses: one hepatocellular carcinoma and two cutaneous melanoma cases.

Data came from immunoSEQ multiplex PCR; TCRdb stores just in-frame clones and leaves some out. The sample contains 11,000 or so clones, 80% to 90% of which appear only once. Samples of blood were obtained at baseline, on cycle 4 day 1, and on cycle 7 day 1. The CDR3 has 15 amino acids. Germline CDR1 is LNHDA and CDR2 is SQIVND (reference sequence). Germline trimming cut 4 bases from V and 2 bases from J; bases unmatched to any gene: 8. The clonotype was recovered from an adult with an advanced solid tumor such as melanoma, head and neck, liver or kidney cancer. V usage is TRBV19 and J usage is TRBJ2-7; 7 nucleotides match TRBD1. The sample in question was CD4+ or CD8+ T cells sorted from blood, obtained in a trial of the OX40 agonist ivuxolimab. DNA of the CDR3: TGTGCCAGTAGTACCTACAGGGGTCAGCCCTACGAGCAGTACTTC. Translating gives CASSTYRGQPYEQYF.